These 29 T cell receptor beta chains came from one sample sequenced in a study of shared clonotypes between healthy human individuals. CD8 cells regarded as naive lacked CD45RO, were positively chosen for CCR7, and omitted terminally differentiated effector memory CD45RA+ cells. Data came from immunoSEQ multiplex PCR; TCRdb stores just in-frame clones and leaves some out. The repertoire includes about 590,000 clones, nearly 97% of them detected once, and 0.095% to 0.12% sits in the top ten. Sequencing was carried out using naive CD8+ T cells sorted from blood. The receptors stem from a woman in her twenties or thirties in good health.

The chain recombines TRBV2 with TRBJ2-7; tentatively, D is TRBD1 (5 bases). Per the germline V gene, CDR1 is SNHLY and CDR2 is FYNNEI. The CDR3 runs 14 residues. Trimming took 4 bases from V and 3 from J, leaving 13 bases between them. Written as DNA, the CDR3 is TGTGCCAGCAGTGTTAGGGGTATTGGCTACGAGCAGTACTTC. It encodes CASSVRGIGYEQYF.

This clone was found once. This chain joins TRBV27 and TRBJ2-7; D is perhaps TRBD1 (6 bases). CDR1 and CDR2 from the germline V gene are MNHEY and SMNVEV (reference sequence). The CDR3 consists of 14 residues. V lost 3 bases and J 4 bases, leaving 13 bases between the germline ends. CDR3 region: CASSLNGQFYEQYF. The CDR3 region has the DNA TGTGCCAGCAGTTTGAACGGACAGTTTTACGAGCAGTACTTC.

The gene calls are TRBV14 and TRBJ2-1, with D unresolved. Germline CDR1 is SGHDN and CDR2 is FVKESK. CDR3 size: 13 residues. Trimming stripped 3 bases from V and 6 bases from J, with 9 bases between. CDR3 in amino acids: CASSHTDVNEQFF. CDR3 DNA sequence: TGTGCCAGCAGCCATACGGACGTCAATGAGCAGTTCTTC.

The rearrangement uses TRBV7-2 and TRBJ2-5; D tentatively fits TRBD1 or TRBD2 (5 bases each). This CDR3 spans 17 amino acids. Germline CDR1 and CDR2: SGHTA and FQGNSA. V shed 2 bases and J shed 4 bases, with 20 bases lying between them. The CDR3 spells CASSLIFGTEGPETQYF. The CDR3 coding sequence is TGTGCCAGCAGCTTAATATTTGGGACCGAGGGCCCAGAGACCCAGTACTTC.

The genes are TRBV19 and TRBJ2-7, with D possibly matching TRBD2 (6 bases). With 1 base removed from V and 6 bases from J, the gap between germline ends came to 16 bases. This CDR3 comprises 15 residues. Germline loops: CDR1 LNHDA, CDR2 SQIVND (reference sequence). The DNA for the CDR3 is TGTGCCAGTAGTATAGGAGTCCCAGAGGGAGGCGAGCAGTACTTC. Encoded protein: CASSIGVPEGGEQYF.

This rearrangement joins TRBV27 to TRBJ2-1; TRBD2 agrees at 7 bases. Losses at the gene ends were 2 bases for V and 8 bases for J; bases not matched to a gene: 3. From germline, CDR1 is MNHEY and CDR2 SMNVEV (reference sequence). The CDR3 runs 13 residues. The CDR3 is CASSLRGDYEQFF. CDR3 DNA sequence: TGTGCCAGCAGTTTACGGGGGGACTATGAGCAGTTCTTC.

V usage is TRBV2 and J usage is TRBJ1-1, with D uncertain. The CDR3 loop spans 14 amino acids. Germline CDR1 SNHLY, CDR2 FYNNEI. Between the trimmed V and J ends, which lost 0 bases and 5 bases, there was a span of 10 bases. The CDR3 spells CASSEAYGGTEAFF. The DNA of the CDR3 is TGTGCCAGCAGTGAAGCTTACGGAGGGACTGAAGCTTTCTTT.

The V and J genes are TRBV5-6 and TRBJ2-1; possible D gene TRBD1, 6 bases. V was clipped by 4 bases and J by 2 bases, with 16 bases between them. Germline values: CDR1 SGHDT, CDR2 YYEEEE. The CDR3 has 16 amino acids. CDR3 bases: TGTGCCAGCAGCCGGGAAGTGGGGACAACCTACAATGAGCAGTTCTTC. Encoded protein: CASSREVGTTYNEQFF.

V and J are TRBV29-1 and TRBJ2-5, with D unclear. Gene TRBJ2-7 matches the end of the DNA better, so the J call may be wrong. The CDR3 has 12 residues. The germline CDR1 and CDR2 sequences are SQVTM and ANQGSEA. CDR3 amino acids: CSVEDRLYEQYF. The CDR3, as DNA: TGCAGCGTTGAAGATCGCCTATACGAGCAGTACTTC.

The chain carries TRBV5-4 and TRBJ2-7; 7 bases align to TRBD2. Germline CDR1 reads SGHNT; CDR2 reads YYREEE (reference sequence). This CDR3 region has 14 residues. After removal of 0 bases from V and 3 bases from J, the junction contained 3 bases not matched to a gene. CDR3 region: CASSLGGGGYEQYF. The CDR3 DNA sequence: TGTGCCAGCAGCTTGGGCGGGGGAGGCTACGAGCAGTACTTC.

About this clone: Other DNA sequences in this specimen translate into the identical CDR3. V gene TRBV27 combines with J gene TRBJ2-2; 8 bases match TRBD2. The CDR3 contains 13 residues. The V segment lost 2 bases and the J segment 8 bases; nucleotides outside the gene matches: 1. Germline CDR1 reads MNHEY; CDR2 reads SMNVEV (reference sequence). Here the CDR3 DNA reads TGTGCCAGCAGTTTAAGCGGGAGTGGGGAGCTGTTTTTT. Its protein product is CASSLSGSGELFF.

J is TRBJ2-7 and V is TRBV7-9, with 7 nucleotides matching TRBD1. Per the germline V gene, CDR1 is SEHNR and CDR2 is FQNEAQ (reference sequence). Germline trimming cut 5 bases from V and 1 base from J; bases unmatched to any gene: 11. There are 16 residues in the CDR3. In DNA, the CDR3 is TGTGCCAGCAGCCAAAACAGGGGCAGGCAGTCCTACGAGCAGTACTTC. Translating it yields CASSQNRGRQSYEQYF.

V gene TRBV4-1 combines with J gene TRBJ2-1, with unresolved D. Trimming left V 3 bases short and J 8 bases short, with 11 bases between. Germline V gives CDR1 MGHRA, CDR2 YSYEKL. The CDR3 spans 13 residues. The CDR3 DNA reads as TGCGCCAGCAGCCAGATCGAGTTGTATGAGCAGTTCTTC. It is translated as CASSQIELYEQFF.

This chain uses TRBV7-8 with TRBJ2-1; 12 nucleotides align to TRBD2. This CDR3 contains 14 residues. CDR1 is SGHVS and CDR2 is FQNEAQ in the germline V gene. V shed 5 bases and J 8 bases; nucleotides not matched to a gene: 4. Here the CDR3 DNA reads TGTGCCAGCAGCATACGACTAGCGGGAGATGAGCAGTTCTTC. Residues: CASSIRLAGDEQFF.

This clone appeared a few times. This chain connects TRBV9 to TRBJ1-1; no clear D. CDR3 size: 13 residues. Germline lookup yields CDR1 SGDLS and CDR2 YYNGEE. The V end lost 0 bases, the J end lost 6 bases, and 9 bases lay between the germline ends. The DNA for the CDR3 is TGTGCCAGCAGCGTAGCTACGAGGGCTGAAGCTTTCTTT. Translation: CASSVATRAEAFF. Drawing the rest from reference TRBV9 and TRBJ1-1, the complete variable domain is DSGVTQTPKHLITATGQRVTLRCSPRSGDLSVYWYQQSLDQGLQFLIQYYNGEERAKGNILERFSAQQFPDLHSELNLSSLELGDSALYFCASSVATRAEAFFGQGTRLTVV.

V gene TRBV27 combines with J gene TRBJ2-1, with D uncertain. CDR3 length equals 14 residues. The germline V and J ends were trimmed by 8 bases and 2 bases, with 13 bases remaining between them. Germline loops: CDR1 MNHEY, CDR2 SMNVEV (reference sequence). CDR3 loop: CASSSPNPYNEQFF. The CDR3, as DNA: TGTGCCAGCTCATCGCCAAACCCCTACAATGAGCAGTTCTTC.

In regard to this clone: Other DNA variants within this sample encode the same CDR3. This chain links TRBV27 with TRBJ2-7, with a possible D match to TRBD1 (5 bases). This CDR3 spans 12 amino acids. Germline CDR1 reads MNHEY; CDR2 reads SMNVEV (reference sequence). V lost 3 bases to trimming and J lost 3 bases, with 6 bases between them. CDR3 sequence: CASSFTGYEQYF. CDR3 bases: TGTGCCAGCAGTTTTACAGGCTACGAGCAGTACTTC.

CDR3 nucleotide sequence: TGTGCCAGTATAGACAGGGGGCGAGATCCGGAGCAGTTCTTC. Its translation: CASIDRGRDPEQFF. The V call is TRBV19, the J call TRBJ2-1; 10 nucleotides line up with TRBD1. V gave up 7 bases and J gave up 10 bases; unmatched junction bases: 10. Germline assignment: CDR1 LNHDA and CDR2 SQIVND (reference sequence). This CDR3 is 14 amino acids long.

The chain combines TRBV10-2 with TRBJ1-1; the D gene is possibly TRBD1 (5 bases). Trimming left V 2 bases short and J 5 bases short, with 9 bases between. Germline values: CDR1 WSHSY, CDR2 SAAADI. The CDR3 spans 13 residues. In DNA form, the CDR3 reads TGCGCCAGCAGTGAGGTCGGGGGAACTGAAGCTTTCTTT. Protein sequence: CASSEVGGTEAFF.

The chain uses TRBV11-3 and TRBJ2-7; 9 bases align to TRBD2. This CDR3 spans 18 amino acids. CDR1 and CDR2 (germline): SGHNT, YENEEA. J lost 0 bases, V lost 4 bases, and 13 bases had no gene match. The CDR3 DNA follows: TGTGCCAGCAGCTCCAAACCATGGACTAGCGAGTACTCCTACGAGCAGTACTTC. This encodes CASSSKPWTSEYSYEQYF.

The chain links TRBV27 to TRBJ1-5, with no clear D. The CDR3 totals 14 residues. Germline assignment: CDR1 MNHEY and CDR2 SMNVEV (reference sequence). V gave up 5 bases and J gave up 2 bases, with 10 bases separating them. CDR3 in amino acids: CASSISDGNQPQHF. CDR3 nucleotide sequence: TGTGCCAGCAGTATCTCGGACGGCAATCAGCCCCAGCATTTT.

The rearrangement links TRBV28 to TRBJ2-5; 7 nucleotides align to TRBD1. The tail of the sequence fits TRBJ2-7 better, so the J call may be wrong. CDR3 length: 14 amino acids. Germline values: CDR1 MDHEN, CDR2 SYDVKM. The CDR3 sequence is CASSLGTDIYEQYF. The CDR3 DNA is TGTGCCAGCAGTTTAGGGACAGACATTTACGAGCAGTACTTC.

CDR3 sequence: CATQPGAGGLYEQYF. DNA for the CDR3: TGCGCCACCCAACCCGGGGCGGGTGGGCTCTACGAGCAGTACTTC. The V and J genes are TRBV10-2 and TRBJ2-7, with D perhaps given as TRBD1 or TRBD2 (5 bases each). Trimming cost V 10 bases and J 3 bases, with 22 bases left between them. The CDR3 is made up of 15 amino acids. Germline CDR1 and CDR2: WSHSY and SAAADI.

The chain links TRBV6-4 to TRBJ2-7, with D perhaps TRBD2 (6 bases). The V end lost 0 bases, the J end lost 7 bases, and 13 bases lay between the germline ends. The CDR3 has 14 amino acids. Germline values: CDR1 MRHNA, CDR2 SNTAGT. CDR3 DNA: TGTGCCAGCAGTGACTCTCACGGGAGAGGTGAGCAGTACTTC. Protein sequence: CASSDSHGRGEQYF.

The chain uses TRBV28 and TRBJ2-7, with 8 bases that match TRBD1. This CDR3 comprises 14 residues. Trimming cost V 8 bases and J 5 bases; bases outside gene matches: 11. The germline V gene has CDR1 MDHEN and CDR2 SYDVKM. The CDR3 region is CASLPTGVSDEQYF. The CDR3 DNA follows: TGTGCCAGCCTACCGACAGGGGTTAGCGACGAGCAGTACTTC.

V is TRBV29-1 and J is TRBJ2-7; TRBD1 matches at 9 bases. V shed 4 bases and J 1 base; nucleotides not matched to a gene: 5. The CDR3 is 14 residues long. In germline, CDR1 is SQVTM, CDR2 ANQGSEA. CDR3 loop: CSVAAGQGSYEQYF. In DNA form, the CDR3 reads TGCAGCGTTGCAGCGGGACAGGGATCCTACGAGCAGTACTTC.

The chain combines TRBV19 with TRBJ1-2, with D uncertain. Germline CDR1 and CDR2: LNHDA and SQIVND (reference sequence). CDR3 length equals 16 residues. Trimming stripped 4 bases from V and 4 bases from J, with 19 bases between. Here the CDR3 reads CASSTLFLELGYGYTF. CDR3 coding DNA: TGTGCCAGTAGTACACTCTTCCTAGAACTGGGCTATGGCTACACCTTC. Supplemented by reference TRBV19 and TRBJ1-2, the full variable domain reads DGGITQSPKYLFRKEGQNVTLSCEQNLNHDAMYWYRQDPGQGLRLIYYSQIVNDFQKGDIAEGYSVSREKKESFPLTVTSAQKNPTAFYLCASSTLFLELGYGYTFGSGTRLTVV.

This chain joins TRBV28 and TRBJ1-2; 8 bases map to TRBD1. J gave up 3 bases and V 6 bases, and 9 bases lay outside the gene matches. Germline CDR1 reads MDHEN; CDR2 reads SYDVKM. The CDR3 runs to 15 residues. The CDR3 reads CASRPQGALDYGYTF. CDR3 coding DNA: TGTGCCAGCAGACCCCAGGGGGCGCTTGACTATGGCTACACCTTC.

The chain employs TRBV6-1 and TRBJ1-4; no reliable D call. V was cut by 2 bases and J by 0 bases, with 10 bases left in between. Germline V lookup: CDR1 MNHNS, CDR2 SASEGT. The CDR3 totals 16 residues. DNA for the CDR3: TGTGCCAGCAGTGAAAAGTTGACTGCAACTAATGAAAAACTGTTTTTT. It specifies CASSEKLTATNEKLFF.